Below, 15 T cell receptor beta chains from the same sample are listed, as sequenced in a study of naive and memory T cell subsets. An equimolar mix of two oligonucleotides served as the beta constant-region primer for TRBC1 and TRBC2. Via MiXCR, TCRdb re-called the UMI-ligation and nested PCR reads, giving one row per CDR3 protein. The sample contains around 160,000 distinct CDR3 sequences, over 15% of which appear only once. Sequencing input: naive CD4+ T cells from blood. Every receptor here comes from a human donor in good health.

The CDR3 nucleotides are TGCGCCAGCAGCCAGACAGGAGGCGACACCGGGGAGCTGTTTTTT. This codes for CASSQTGGDTGELFF. The chain combines TRBV4-3 with TRBJ2-2; the D gene is possibly TRBD1 (6 bases). The CDR3 totals 15 residues. The V gene lost 3 bases and the J gene lost 3 bases, with 11 bases spanning the gap. Germline values: CDR1 LGHNA, CDR2 YSLEER.

This CDR3 reads CASSTIENTDTQYF. CDR3 nucleotide sequence: TGTGCCAGCAGCACCATCGAGAACACAGATACGCAGTATTTT. The chain recombines TRBV5-6 with TRBJ2-3; D gene unclear. CDR1 is SGHDT, CDR2 YYEEEE, per germline. This CDR3 contains 14 residues. Trimming cost V 4 bases and J 2 bases, with 11 bases left between them.

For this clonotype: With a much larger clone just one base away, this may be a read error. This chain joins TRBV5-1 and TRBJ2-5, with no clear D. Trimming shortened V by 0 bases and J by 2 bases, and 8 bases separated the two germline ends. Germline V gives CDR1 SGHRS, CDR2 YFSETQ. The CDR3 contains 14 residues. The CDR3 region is CASSLGCTQETQYF. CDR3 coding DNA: TGCGCCAGCAGCTTGGGCTGTACGCAAGAGACCCAGTACTTC.

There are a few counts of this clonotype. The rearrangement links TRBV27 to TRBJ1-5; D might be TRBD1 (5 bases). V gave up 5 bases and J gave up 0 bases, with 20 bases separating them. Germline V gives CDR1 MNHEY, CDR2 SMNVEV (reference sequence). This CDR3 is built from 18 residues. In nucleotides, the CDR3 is TGTGCCAGCAGTCCAAAGGTGCCCAGGGACTATAGCAATCAGCCCCAGCATTTT. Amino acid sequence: CASSPKVPRDYSNQPQHF.

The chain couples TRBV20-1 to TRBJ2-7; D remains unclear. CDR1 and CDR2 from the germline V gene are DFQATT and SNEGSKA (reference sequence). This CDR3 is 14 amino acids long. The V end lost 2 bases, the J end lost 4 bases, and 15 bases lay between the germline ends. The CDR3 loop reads CSARMVGGRYEQYF. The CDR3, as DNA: TGCAGTGCTAGAATGGTGGGTGGCCGGTACGAGCAGTACTTC.

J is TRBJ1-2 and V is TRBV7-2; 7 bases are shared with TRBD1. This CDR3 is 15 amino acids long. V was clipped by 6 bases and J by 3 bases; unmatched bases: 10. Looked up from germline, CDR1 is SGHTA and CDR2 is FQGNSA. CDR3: CASRPGQAHDYGYTF. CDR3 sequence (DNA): TGTGCCAGCAGACCTGGACAGGCCCACGACTATGGCTACACCTTC.

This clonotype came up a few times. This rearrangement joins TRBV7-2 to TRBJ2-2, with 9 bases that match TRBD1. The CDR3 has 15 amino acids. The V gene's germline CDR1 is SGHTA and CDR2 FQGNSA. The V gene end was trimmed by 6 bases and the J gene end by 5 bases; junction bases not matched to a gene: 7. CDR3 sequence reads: CASRRTGTGTGELFF. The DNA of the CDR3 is TGTGCCAGCAGACGCACCGGGACAGGGACCGGGGAGCTGTTTTTT.

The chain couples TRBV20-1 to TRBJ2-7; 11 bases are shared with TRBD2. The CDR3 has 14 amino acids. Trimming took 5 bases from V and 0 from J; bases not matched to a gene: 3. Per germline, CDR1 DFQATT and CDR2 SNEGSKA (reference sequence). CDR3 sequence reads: CSAGGLAGSYEQYF. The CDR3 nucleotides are TGCAGTGCTGGAGGACTAGCGGGCTCCTACGAGCAGTACTTC.

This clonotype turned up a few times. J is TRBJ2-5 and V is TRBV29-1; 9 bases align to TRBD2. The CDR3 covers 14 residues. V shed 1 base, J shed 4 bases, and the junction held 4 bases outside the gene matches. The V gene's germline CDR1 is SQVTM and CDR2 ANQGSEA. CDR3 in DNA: TGCAGCGTTGAAGGCGGGAGGGCCGGAGAGACCCAGTACTTC. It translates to CSVEGGRAGETQYF.

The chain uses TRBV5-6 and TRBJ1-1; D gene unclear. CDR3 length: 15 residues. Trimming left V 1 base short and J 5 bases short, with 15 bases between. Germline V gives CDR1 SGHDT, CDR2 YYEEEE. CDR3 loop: CASSLLGFPPTEAFF. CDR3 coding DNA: TGTGCCAGCAGCTTGCTGGGCTTTCCACCAACTGAAGCTTTCTTT.

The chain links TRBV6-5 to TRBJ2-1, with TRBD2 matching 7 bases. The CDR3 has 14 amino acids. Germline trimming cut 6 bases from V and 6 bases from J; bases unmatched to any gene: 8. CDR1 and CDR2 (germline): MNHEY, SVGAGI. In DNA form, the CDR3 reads TGTGCCAGCAGCAGAGGCGGGAGTCCCAATGAGCAGTTCTTC. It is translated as CASSRGGSPNEQFF.

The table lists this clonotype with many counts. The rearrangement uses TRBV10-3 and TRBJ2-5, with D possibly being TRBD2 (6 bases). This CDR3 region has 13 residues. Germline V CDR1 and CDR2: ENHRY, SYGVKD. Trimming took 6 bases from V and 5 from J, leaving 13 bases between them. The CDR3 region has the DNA TGTGCCATCAGACGGGACTTACTGGAGACCCAGTACTTC. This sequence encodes CAIRRDLLETQYF.

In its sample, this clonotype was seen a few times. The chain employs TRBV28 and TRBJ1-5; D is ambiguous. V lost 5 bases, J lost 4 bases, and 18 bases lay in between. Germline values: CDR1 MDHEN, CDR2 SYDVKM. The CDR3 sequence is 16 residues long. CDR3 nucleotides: TGTGCCAGCAGTCCCCGCTTGAATGCAATTAATCAGCCCCAGCATTTT. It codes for CASSPRLNAINQPQHF.

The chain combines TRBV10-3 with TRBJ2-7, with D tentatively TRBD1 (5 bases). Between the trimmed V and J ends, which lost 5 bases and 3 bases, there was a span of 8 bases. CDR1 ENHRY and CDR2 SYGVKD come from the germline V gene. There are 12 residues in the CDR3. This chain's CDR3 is CAISRQNYEQYF. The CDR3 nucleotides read TGTGCCATCAGTCGACAGAACTACGAGCAGTACTTC.

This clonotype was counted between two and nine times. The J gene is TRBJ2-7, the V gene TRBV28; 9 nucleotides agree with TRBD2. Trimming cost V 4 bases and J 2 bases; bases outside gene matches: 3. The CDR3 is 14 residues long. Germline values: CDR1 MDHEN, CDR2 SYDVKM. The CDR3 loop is CASSSLAGTYEQYF. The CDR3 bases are TGTGCCAGCAGTTCGCTAGCGGGAACCTACGAGCAGTACTTC.